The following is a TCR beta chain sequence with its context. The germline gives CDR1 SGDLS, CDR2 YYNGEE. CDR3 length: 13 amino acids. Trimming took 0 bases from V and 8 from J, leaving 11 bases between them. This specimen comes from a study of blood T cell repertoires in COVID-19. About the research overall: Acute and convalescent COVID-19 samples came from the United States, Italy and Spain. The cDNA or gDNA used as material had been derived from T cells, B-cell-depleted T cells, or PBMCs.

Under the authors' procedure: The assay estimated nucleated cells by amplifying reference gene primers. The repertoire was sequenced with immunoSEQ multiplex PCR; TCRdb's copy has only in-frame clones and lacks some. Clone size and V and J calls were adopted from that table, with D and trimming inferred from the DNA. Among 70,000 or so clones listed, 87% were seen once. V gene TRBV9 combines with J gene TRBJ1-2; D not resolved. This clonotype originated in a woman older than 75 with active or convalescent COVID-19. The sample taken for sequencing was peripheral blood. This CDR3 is CASSVDEGKGYTF. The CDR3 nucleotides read TGTGCCAGCAGCGTAGATGAGGGCAAGGGCTACACCTTC.